This T cell receptor (beta chain) was captured in a study of blood T cell repertoires in COVID-19. Looking at the study overall: The origin of the acute and convalescent COVID-19 samples was the United States, Italy and Spain.

TCRdb's table, derived via immunoSEQ multiplex PCR, lists solely in-frame clones and lacks some. The data hold about 120,000 clones, with 80% to 90% observed a single time. Germline CDR1 reads MDHEN; CDR2 reads SYDVKM. The trim removed 7 bases at V and 0 bases at J, leaving 9 bases unmatched. This CDR3 has 16 amino acids. The V gene is TRBV28, the J gene TRBJ1-2; 9 bases match TRBD1. Sequenced sample: peripheral blood. The TCR originated in a man aged 40-55 years with acute or convalescent COVID-19. The CDR3: CASIAPGQGANYGYTF. DNA of the CDR3: TGTGCCAGCATCGCTCCGGGACAGGGAGCTAACTATGGCTACACCTTC.